This T cell receptor (beta chain) appears in the sequencing data of a study of shared clonotypes between healthy human individuals. Study as a whole: Per-donor plates numbered three CD4 naive, three CD4 memory, two CD8 naive and one CD8 memory. Findings and caveats of the study: Roughly 5% of naive CD4 clonotypes were common to a handful of donors. Compared with memory subsets, naive subsets generally had larger estimated richness.

As concerns this clone: What it binds is unknown.

In the original processing: Junction-only sequences without quality scores came from ImmunoSEQ, so filtering differed. Here immunoSEQ multiplex PCR was the method, and the copy in TCRdb shows in-frame clones only, minus some. V and J calls and clone size are those listed in that table; D and trimming were worked out from the DNA. This repertoire shows about 2,200,000 clones, under 95% found once; its top ten account for over 1.5%. CD45RO-negative, CCR7-positively selected cells formed the naive CD8 fraction, excluding terminally differentiated effector memory CD45RA+ cells. The CDR3 loop spans 14 amino acids. V was shortened by 6 bases and J by 3 bases, with 15 bases between the two germline ends. Looked up from germline, CDR1 is WSHSY and CDR2 is SAAADI.

The material sequenced was naive CD8+ T cells from PBMCs. The sequence was collected from a man between 18 and 35 years old in good health. Some clones in this sample may be carry-over from other donors' samples. The chain employs TRBV10-2 and TRBJ2-7, with D perhaps TRBD2 (6 bases). Here the CDR3 reads CASSPRGALYEQYF. The CDR3 DNA reads TGCGCCAGCAGCCCCCGCGGGGCCCTCTACGAGCAGTACTTC.